A single sample is the source of the 27 T cell receptor beta chains below, sequenced in a study of blood T cell repertoires in COVID-19. Assay used: immunoSEQ multiplex PCR; TCRdb lists only in-frame clones, some missing. The profile covers 350,000 to 450,000 clones, with 70% to 90% appearing a single time and 1% to 1.5% taken by the ten largest. The sequencing sample was made of peripheral blood. These receptor sequences come from a man aged 40-49 years with acute or convalescent COVID-19.

The chain combines TRBV21-1 with TRBJ2-1; TRBD2, the D gene given by the table, was not confirmed from the DNA. TRBV21-1 is labeled a pseudogene. The CDR3 length is 20 residues. The CDR3 sequence is CASSRGFAGALPSSYNEQFF. In DNA form, the CDR3 reads TGTGCCAGCAGCCGGGGTTTTGCGGGGGCCCTCCCGAGCTCCTACAATGAGCAGTTCTTC.

This chain links TRBV27 with TRBJ2-1; D may be TRBD2 (5 bases). V was pared by 6 bases and J by 0 bases, with 12 bases between. This CDR3 has 15 amino acids. Germline V lookup: CDR1 MNHEY, CDR2 SMNVEV (reference sequence). The CDR3 loop is CASSPPGSSYNEQFF. The CDR3 region has the DNA TGTGCCAGCAGCCCACCGGGGAGCTCCTACAATGAGCAGTTCTTC.

The chain employs TRBV9 and TRBJ1-1; D gene unclear. Trimming left V 0 bases short and J 2 bases short, with 14 bases between. Germline values: CDR1 SGDLS, CDR2 YYNGEE. This CDR3 has 16 amino acids. Written as DNA, the CDR3 is TGTGCCAGCAGCGTAGATCCGTTTAGTGGTAACACTGAAGCTTTCTTT. Encoded protein: CASSVDPFSGNTEAFF. The full variable domain, with the rest looked up from reference TRBV9 and TRBJ1-1, is DSGVTQTPKHLITATGQRVTLRCSPRSGDLSVYWYQQSLDQGLQFLIQYYNGEERAKGNILERFSAQQFPDLHSELNLSSLELGDSALYFCASSVDPFSGNTEAFFGQGTRLTVV.

The chain employs TRBV9 and TRBJ1-1, with D uncertain. Germline V lookup: CDR1 SGDLS, CDR2 YYNGEE. The CDR3 is 14 residues long. Trimming cost V 0 bases and J 3 bases, with 9 bases left between them. CDR3 in amino acids: CASSVVQTHTEAFF. The CDR3 nucleotides are TGTGCCAGCAGCGTAGTTCAGACACACACTGAAGCTTTCTTT.

The J gene is TRBJ2-1, the V gene TRBV10-1, with 11 bases fitting TRBD2. The junction had 3 bases not matched to a gene; V was cut back by 1 base and J by 4 bases. Germline V gene lookup returns CDR1 WNHNN and CDR2 SYGVQD (reference sequence). This CDR3 is 16 amino acids long. This CDR3 reads CASSELTSGTYNEQFF. DNA for the CDR3: TGCGCCAGCAGTGAGTTGACTAGCGGGACTTACAATGAGCAGTTCTTC.

The gene calls are TRBV28 and TRBJ1-2; D call uncertain. Trimming pared 1 base from V and 8 bases from J, leaving 8 bases between. This CDR3 has 12 amino acids. Germline V lookup: CDR1 MDHEN, CDR2 SYDVKM. The CDR3, as DNA: TGTGCCAGCAGTTTATTCCCGGGGGGCTACACCTTC. Amino acid sequence: CASSLFPGGYTF.

V and J are TRBV10-3 and TRBJ2-7; 8 positions match TRBD1. The CDR3 runs to 14 residues. The germline V gene encodes CDR1 ENHRY and CDR2 SYGVKD. With 4 bases clipped from V and 5 bases from J, the junction kept 7 bases outside the gene matches. The CDR3 is CAISGQGNIDEQYF. The CDR3 nucleotides read TGTGCCATCAGTGGACAGGGGAATATCGACGAGCAGTACTTC.

V is TRBV2 and J is TRBJ2-7, with D perhaps TRBD1 (6 bases). The CDR3 is 16 amino acids. Trimming cost V 0 bases and J 3 bases, with 15 bases left between them. CDR1 is SNHLY, CDR2 FYNNEI, per germline. The CDR3, as DNA: TGTGCCAGCAGTGAAGCGCTCTCCGGACAGATCTACGAGCAGTACTTC. As protein: CASSEALSGQIYEQYF. Full variable domain (rest looked up from reference TRBV2 and TRBJ2-7): EPEVTQTPSHQVTQMGQEVILRCVPISNHLYFYWYRQILGQKVEFLVSFYNNEISEKSEIFDDQFSVERPDGSNFTLKIRSTKLEDSAMYFCASSEALSGQIYEQYFGPGTRLTVT.

The J gene is TRBJ2-7, the V gene TRBV7-2, with TRBD1 matching over 9 bases. J gave up 6 bases and V 2 bases, and 5 bases lay outside the gene matches. CDR1 is SGHTA and CDR2 is FQGNSA in the germline V gene. The CDR3 loop spans 14 amino acids. Here the CDR3 reads CASSLRDRVSEQYF. In nucleotides, the CDR3 is TGTGCCAGCAGCTTAAGGGACAGGGTATCCGAGCAGTACTTC.

This clone has just a few counts. The CDR3 is CASTPGGDQPQHF. CDR3 in DNA: TGTGCCAGTACCCCCGGGGGAGATCAGCCCCAGCATTTT. The chain is built from TRBV19 and TRBJ1-5; D is possibly TRBD1 (5 bases). Trimming removed 7 bases at V and 5 bases at J, with 12 bases between. This CDR3 is built from 13 residues. CDR1 and CDR2 (germline): LNHDA, SQIVND (reference sequence).

The chain links TRBV28 to TRBJ1-3; D is ambiguous. Trimming stripped 6 bases from V and 0 bases from J, with 12 bases between. CDR1 and CDR2 (germline): MDHEN, SYDVKM. This CDR3 is 15 amino acids long. The CDR3 loop reads CASRLPGISGNTIYF. For the CDR3, the DNA is TGTGCCAGCAGACTCCCGGGTATCTCTGGAAACACCATATATTTT.

V usage is TRBV4-1 and J usage is TRBJ1-2; 7 bases are a match to TRBD1. This CDR3 is built from 15 residues. Unmatched junction bases numbered 7, after V lost 0 bases and J lost 6 bases. Germline CDR1 reads MGHRA; CDR2 reads YSYEKL. CDR3 sequence: CASSQETGLNDGYTF. The DNA for the CDR3 is TGCGCCAGCAGCCAAGAGACAGGGTTAAACGATGGCTACACCTTC.

CDR3 DNA sequence: TGCGCCAGCAGTGAAAGTAGCGGGACCTACGAGCAGTACTTC. Translating it yields CASSESSGTYEQYF. This sequence joins TRBV10-2 and TRBJ2-7, with 8 positions matching TRBD2. Germline V gives CDR1 WSHSY, CDR2 SAAADI. The CDR3 is 14 amino acids. After removal of 3 bases from V and 2 bases from J, the junction contained 3 bases not matched to a gene.

This rearrangement joins TRBV7-9 to TRBJ1-1; perhaps TRBD1 as D (6 bases). This CDR3 region has 12 residues. The V gene's germline CDR1 is SEHNR and CDR2 FQNEAQ (reference sequence). Trimming left V 1 base short and J 10 bases short, with 10 bases between. CDR3 coding DNA: TGTGCCAGCAGCTTAGAGGGGGGGAGAGCTTTCTTT. Residues: CASSLEGGRAFF.

This chain links TRBV5-1 with TRBJ2-1, with D maybe TRBD2 (6 bases). The CDR3 is made up of 16 amino acids. V gave up 3 bases and J gave up 0 bases, with 13 bases separating them. Germline V CDR1 and CDR2: SGHRS, YFSETQ. The CDR3 region is CASSYPNGSSYNEQFF. The DNA for the CDR3 is TGCGCCAGCAGCTATCCCAACGGGAGCTCCTACAATGAGCAGTTCTTC.

V is TRBV12-3 or TRBV12-4 and J is TRBJ2-7; no clear D. Trimming took 6 bases from V and 1 from J, leaving 4 bases between them. The length of the CDR3 is 11 residues. The CDR3 bases are TGTGCCAGCAGCACTTCCTACGAGCAGTACTTC. Its translation is CASSTSYEQYF.

The chain couples TRBV20-1 to TRBJ1-2; D is uncertain. V was shortened by 3 bases and J by 6 bases, with 8 bases between the two germline ends. Germline CDR1 and CDR2: DFQATT and SNEGSKA (reference sequence). The CDR3 is made up of 11 amino acids. The CDR3 region has the DNA TGCAGTGCTAGTTATGCGAATGGCTACACCTTC. Residues: CSASYANGYTF.

To note about this clone: The sample carries other DNA sequences with the same CDR3. The CDR3 nucleotides read TGCGCCAGCAGCCAAGAGGGACTAGCGGGGGGCACAGATACGCAGTATTTT. It is translated as CASSQEGLAGGTDTQYF. The chain combines TRBV4-1 with TRBJ2-3, with 14 bases matching TRBD2. The CDR3 is 17 residues long. J lost 1 base, V lost 0 bases, and 0 bases had no gene match. Germline CDR1 reads MGHRA; CDR2 reads YSYEKL.

The J gene is TRBJ2-1, the V gene TRBV9; D call uncertain. V gave up 4 bases and J gave up 10 bases, with 9 bases separating them. The CDR3 runs 11 residues. Germline V gene data show CDR1 as SGDLS and CDR2 as YYNGEE. CDR3 amino acids: CASSQGREQFF. The CDR3 nucleotides read TGTGCCAGCAGCCAAGGCAGGGAGCAGTTCTTC.

This clone was detected a few times. V gene TRBV5-4 combines with J gene TRBJ1-2; no definite D call. V was shortened by 3 bases and J by 4 bases, with 13 bases between the two germline ends. The germline V gene has CDR1 SGHNT and CDR2 YYREEE (reference sequence). CDR3 size: 14 residues. CDR3 coding DNA: TGTGCCAGCAGCTCCTACGAGACAACCTATGGCTACACCTTC. Residues: CASSSYETTYGYTF.

This clone was recorded a few times. A much larger clone differs from this one at a single base, so this may be a read error. Additional DNA sequences in this sample encode the identical CDR3. The CDR3 reads CASSVDMNTEAFF. As DNA, the CDR3 is TGTGCCAGCAGCGTAGACATGAACACTGAAGCTTTCTTT. V and J are TRBV9 and TRBJ1-1, with D hard to call. Trimming took 0 bases from V and 0 from J, leaving 3 bases between them. There are 13 residues in the CDR3. Germline V CDR1 and CDR2: SGDLS, YYNGEE.

The V gene is TRBV5-1, the J gene TRBJ1-4; TRBD1 agrees at 10 bases. This CDR3 contains 15 residues. Trimming at V came to 1 base and at J to 5 bases, leaving 2 bases not matched to a gene. Germline loops: CDR1 SGHRS, CDR2 YFSETQ. CDR3 in amino acids: CASSLRGQGNEKLFF. CDR3 DNA: TGCGCCAGCAGCTTGCGGGGACAGGGGAATGAAAAACTGTTTTTT.

Concerning this clone itself: Other DNA sequences from this sample encode an identical CDR3 as well. This chain links TRBV18 with TRBJ1-5; a weak D match, TRBD1 (5 bases). From germline, CDR1 is KGHSH and CDR2 LQKENI. CDR3 length: 13 amino acids. V was cut by 3 bases and J by 4 bases, with 7 bases left in between. For the CDR3, the DNA is TGTGCCAGCTCACCGGGGGGAAATCAGCCCCAGCATTTT. Its protein is CASSPGGNQPQHF. Looking up the rest from reference TRBV18 and TRBJ1-5 gives the full variable domain: NAGVMQNPRHLVRRRGQEARLRCSPMKGHSHVYWYRQLPEEGLKFMVYLQKENIIDESGMPKERFSAEFPKEGPSILRIQQVVRGDSAAYFCASSPGGNQPQHFGDGTRLSIL.

The chain is built from TRBV7-2 and TRBJ1-4; no reliable D call. Germline assignment: CDR1 SGHTA and CDR2 FQGNSA. The CDR3 sequence is 15 residues long. V lost 2 bases to trimming and J lost 8 bases, with 15 bases between them. The CDR3 loop reads CASSLNGLPREKLFF. The CDR3 coding sequence is TGTGCCAGCAGCTTAAATGGACTCCCAAGGGAAAAACTGTTTTTT.

In nucleotides, the CDR3 is TGTGCCAGCAGCTTGTCAGGAAACGCCTACGAGCAGTACTTC. Translated: CASSLSGNAYEQYF. The chain uses TRBV5-4 and TRBJ2-7; D remains unclear. CDR1 is SGHNT, CDR2 YYREEE, per germline (reference sequence). CDR3 size: 14 residues. Trimming shortened V by 1 base and J by 2 bases, and 10 bases separated the two germline ends. Together with reference TRBV5-4 and TRBJ2-7, the CDR3 gives the full variable domain: ETGVTQSPTHLIKTRGQQVTLRCSSQSGHNTVSWYQQALGQGPQFIFQYYREEENGRGNFPPRFSGLQFPNYSSELNVNALELDDSALYLCASSLSGNAYEQYFGPGTRLTVT.

This clone was observed at least ten times. V is TRBV2 and J is TRBJ2-7, with TRBD2 matching 11 bases. V lost 6 bases to trimming and J lost 2 bases; unmatched junction nucleotides: 3. The germline V gene has CDR1 SNHLY and CDR2 FYNNEI. The CDR3 extends over 14 amino acids. The CDR3 DNA sequence: TGTGCCAGCAGGAAACTAGCGGGGGCCTACGAGCAGTACTTC. This sequence encodes CASRKLAGAYEQYF.

This clone turned up a few times. The gene calls are TRBV30 and TRBJ2-7, with D possibly matching TRBD2 (5 bases). Deletions cut 8 bases from V and 7 bases from J, with 18 bases between. The CDR3 has 12 residues. Germline assignment: CDR1 GTSNPN and CDR2 SVGIG (reference sequence). The CDR3 DNA follows: TGTGCCGGAGGACCAGGAGGAGGAGAGCAGTACTTC. Encoded protein: CAGGPGGGEQYF.